Shown below are 23 T cell receptor beta chains from a single sample sequenced in a study of shared clonotypes between healthy human individuals. Profiling relied on immunoSEQ multiplex PCR, and the TCRdb table lists in-frame clones only, not all of them. Of approximately 1.5 million clones in the sample, 95% to 99% were seen once. Material: naive CD4+ T cells sorted from blood. The subset is: CD45RA+ positively selected. The receptors come from a man aged 30 to 45 in good health.

V and J are TRBV5-1 and TRBJ2-7; D uncertain. The germline V and J ends were trimmed by 1 base and 5 bases, with 16 bases remaining between them. CDR1 SGHRS and CDR2 YFSETQ come from the germline V gene. The CDR3 has 15 residues. The CDR3 nucleotides read TGCGCCAGCAGCTTGTATAGGTTGGCTCAGGACGAGCAGTACTTC. Protein: CASSLYRLAQDEQYF.

The V call is TRBV6-5, the J call TRBJ2-7; TRBD1 matches 8 bases. Trimming at V came to 7 bases and at J to 3 bases, leaving 11 bases not matched to a gene. The germline V gene encodes CDR1 MNHEY and CDR2 SVGAGI. The CDR3 runs to 15 residues. The CDR3 sequence is CASTRWTGRFYEQYF. For the CDR3, the DNA is TGTGCCAGCACCAGGTGGACAGGGAGATTCTACGAGCAGTACTTC.

The rearrangement links TRBV4-3 to TRBJ2-7, with 15 bases lining up with TRBD2. CDR1 LGHNA and CDR2 YSLEER come from the germline V gene. V shed 0 bases and J 6 bases; nucleotides not matched to a gene: 12. The CDR3 covers 19 residues. The CDR3 region is CASSQEGTIPGLAGGEQYF. The CDR3 nucleotides are TGCGCCAGCAGCCAAGAAGGTACTATCCCGGGACTAGCGGGAGGCGAGCAGTACTTC.

This chain links TRBV2 with TRBJ2-5; 8 bases agree with TRBD1. The V gene end was trimmed by 8 bases and the J gene end by 5 bases; junction bases not matched to a gene: 10. The V gene's germline CDR1 is SNHLY and CDR2 FYNNEI. The CDR3 runs to 14 residues. DNA for the CDR3: TGTGCCAGCGGGCCAGGGGGCTTAGGGGAGACCCAGTACTTC. Translation gives CASGPGGLGETQYF.

The chain couples TRBV18 to TRBJ1-2; D is undetermined. The germline V gene encodes CDR1 KGHSH and CDR2 LQKENI. V lost 3 bases and J 3 bases, leaving 11 bases between the germline ends. The CDR3 length is 14 residues. The CDR3 DNA reads TGTGCCAGCTCACCCTATGACGGATACTATGGCTACACCTTC. Its protein product is CASSPYDGYYGYTF.

The J gene is TRBJ1-4, the V gene TRBV27; D gene unclear. Germline V CDR1 and CDR2: MNHEY, SMNVEV (reference sequence). The CDR3 has 13 residues. V was clipped by 6 bases and J by 8 bases, with 13 bases between them. CDR3 in amino acids: CASRPPFPEKLFF. CDR3 DNA: TGTGCCAGCAGACCACCCTTCCCCGAAAAACTGTTTTTT.

The chain has TRBV30 and TRBJ2-7; perhaps D is TRBD1 or TRBD2 (5 bases each). Germline V lookup: CDR1 GTSNPN, CDR2 SVGIG (reference sequence). The germline V and J ends were trimmed by 1 base and 1 base, with 14 bases remaining between them. The CDR3 covers 15 residues. The CDR3 bases are TGTGCCTGGAGTGGGGGGACCCACAATTCCTACGAGCAGTACTTC. Protein sequence: CAWSGGTHNSYEQYF.

This clone was counted a single time. As DNA, the CDR3 is TGTGCCAGCAGCTTCTCCTACACAGATACGCAGTATTTT. Translating gives CASSFSYTDTQYF. This chain uses TRBV6-4 with TRBJ2-3, with no clear D. The CDR3 totals 13 residues. Trimming took off 6 bases at V and 2 bases at J, with 9 bases between the two ends. Germline lookup yields CDR1 MRHNA and CDR2 SNTAGT.

This clone was picked up one time. V is TRBV7-6 and J is TRBJ2-3; possibly TRBD2 for D (5 bases). Trimming cost V 5 bases and J 0 bases, with 21 bases left between them. The CDR3 is 18 residues long. From germline, CDR1 is SGHVS and CDR2 FNYEAQ. This chain's CDR3 is CASSLHELGRTSTDTQYF. CDR3 nucleotide sequence: TGTGCCAGCAGCCTCCACGAATTGGGGAGAACTAGCACAGATACGCAGTATTTT.

A word on this clone: At the DNA level, this CDR3 is encoded by other sequences in the same sample as well. The chain links TRBV2 to TRBJ2-7, with D unclear. V lost 2 bases and J 6 bases, leaving 5 bases between the germline ends. Germline V CDR1 and CDR2: SNHLY, FYNNEI. This CDR3 is built from 11 residues. CDR3 in amino acids: CASSELGEQYF. CDR3 in DNA: TGTGCCAGCAGTGAACTCGGCGAGCAGTACTTC.

Regarding this clone: A read error may account for a junction end that differs from germline. The J gene is TRBJ2-5, the V gene TRBV7-7; 9 nucleotides align to TRBD2. The germline CDR1 and CDR2 sequences are SSHAT and FNYEAQ (reference sequence). CDR3 length equals 16 residues. The CDR3 DNA is TGTGCTAGCAGCTTAGGTCTAGCGGGGATTCAAGAGACCCAGTACTTC. This sequence encodes CASSLGLAGIQETQYF. Using reference TRBV7-7 and TRBJ2-5 for the parts outside the CDR3, the full variable domain is GAGVSQSPRYKVTKRGQDVTLRCDPISSHATLYWYQQALGQGPEFLTYFNYEAQPDKSGLPSDRFSAERPEGSISTLTIQRTEQRDSAMYRCASSLGLAGIQETQYFGPGTRLLVL.

This rearrangement joins TRBV18 to TRBJ1-1; D not resolved. The CDR3 covers 14 residues. V lost 4 bases and J 3 bases, leaving 12 bases between the germline ends. Germline CDR1 reads KGHSH; CDR2 reads LQKENI. CDR3 in amino acids: CASSLLLGDTEAFF. The CDR3 DNA is TGTGCCAGCTCACTACTCTTGGGTGACACTGAAGCTTTCTTT.

This rearrangement joins TRBV9 to TRBJ2-1, with TRBD2 identical over 7 bases. V lost 3 bases, J lost 8 bases, and 14 bases stayed unmatched. In germline, CDR1 is SGDLS, CDR2 YYNGEE. The CDR3 runs to 16 residues. The CDR3 spells CASSASGTMGLYEQFF. The DNA of the CDR3 is TGTGCCAGCAGCGCGTCCGGGACTATGGGGCTATATGAGCAGTTCTTC.

The chain combines TRBV4-3 with TRBJ2-7; D is possibly TRBD2 (6 bases). Germline V CDR1 and CDR2: LGHNA, YSLEER. CDR3 length equals 16 residues. The ends were cut back, 0 bases at V and 3 bases at J, with 15 bases in the middle. CDR3 DNA sequence: TGCGCCAGCAGCCAAGACACCGGGGGAGACCTCTACGAGCAGTACTTC. Translated, it gives CASSQDTGGDLYEQYF.

The chain has TRBV5-1 and TRBJ2-5; 10 nucleotides align to TRBD1. The CDR3 is 16 residues long. In germline, CDR1 is SGHRS, CDR2 YFSETQ. V was clipped by 4 bases and J by 2 bases; unmatched bases: 8. Here the CDR3 reads CASSRDRGRIQETQYF. Written as DNA, the CDR3 is TGCGCCAGCAGCCGGGACAGGGGAAGGATTCAAGAGACCCAGTACTTC.

On this clone: Within the sample, other DNA sequences also encode this same CDR3. The V gene is TRBV28, the J gene TRBJ1-3; no definite D call. The CDR3 runs to 12 residues. The V end lost 6 bases, the J end lost 1 base, and 4 bases lay between the germline ends. CDR1 MDHEN and CDR2 SYDVKM come from the germline V gene. This CDR3 is CASSRSGNTIYF. Written as DNA, the CDR3 is TGTGCCAGCAGCCGATCTGGAAACACCATATATTTT.

V is TRBV5-1 and J is TRBJ2-2; D ambiguous. Trimming stripped 4 bases from V and 0 bases from J, with 13 bases between. Germline V CDR1 and CDR2: SGHRS, YFSETQ. The CDR3 has 16 amino acids. In DNA form, the CDR3 reads TGCGCCAGCAGCCCAGGAAGGACGGCGAACACCGGGGAGCTGTTTTTT. Its protein product is CASSPGRTANTGELFF.

About this clone: Germline and junction disagree at one end, which may indicate a read error. This chain links TRBV19 with TRBJ2-3; 7 bases map to TRBD2. Germline lookup yields CDR1 LNHDA and CDR2 SQIVND (reference sequence). This CDR3 region has 13 residues. CDR3 nucleotide sequence: TGTGCCAGTAGAATAGCGGGTTCAGATACGCAGTATTTT. Translation: CASRIAGSDTQYF.

The table lists this clone with a count of one. The genes are TRBV5-4 and TRBJ2-1, with 15 bases that match TRBD2. Trimming cost V 4 bases and J 10 bases; bases outside gene matches: 3. This CDR3 has 14 residues. Germline V gene lookup returns CDR1 SGHNT and CDR2 YYREEE (reference sequence). The CDR3 spells CASSQGLAGGEQFF. Written as DNA, the CDR3 is TGTGCCAGCAGCCAAGGACTAGCGGGAGGGGAGCAGTTCTTC. Supplemented by reference TRBV5-4 and TRBJ2-1, the full variable domain reads ETGVTQSPTHLIKTRGQQVTLRCSSQSGHNTVSWYQQALGQGPQFIFQYYREEENGRGNFPPRFSGLQFPNYSSELNVNALELDDSALYLCASSQGLAGGEQFFGPGTRLTVL.

The genes are TRBV9 and TRBJ1-5, with TRBD1 matching over 8 bases. Per the germline V gene, CDR1 is SGDLS and CDR2 is YYNGEE. J was trimmed by 7 bases and V by 6 bases; bases with no gene match: 12. CDR3 length: 15 amino acids. The CDR3 loop is CASTGDRPFIQPQHF. The DNA for the CDR3 is TGTGCCAGCACCGGGGACAGGCCTTTCATCCAGCCCCAGCATTTT.

V is TRBV5-1 and J is TRBJ2-1, with a possible D match to TRBD2 (7 bases). This CDR3 region has 16 residues. V lost 1 base, J lost 4 bases, and 15 bases lay in between. Germline CDR1 SGHRS, CDR2 YFSETQ. CDR3: CASSLFGGAVYNEQFF. The CDR3 coding sequence is TGCGCCAGCAGCTTGTTTGGGGGGGCGGTTTACAATGAGCAGTTCTTC. Drawing the rest from reference TRBV5-1 and TRBJ2-1, the complete variable domain is KAGVTQTPRYLIKTRGQQVTLSCSPISGHRSVSWYQQTPGQGLQFLFEYFSETQRNKGNFPGRFSGRQFSNSRSEMNVSTLELGDSALYLCASSLFGGAVYNEQFFGPGTRLTVL.

This chain uses TRBV6-1 with TRBJ2-7; either TRBD1 or TRBD2 may supply D (5 bases each). The germline CDR1 and CDR2 sequences are MNHNS and SASEGT. V was clipped by 5 bases and J by 4 bases, with 15 bases between them. The CDR3 loop spans 14 amino acids. In DNA form, the CDR3 reads TGTGCCAGCAGTCACACCGGGACCGGTTACGAGCAGTACTTC. Translation gives CASSHTGTGYEQYF.

The CDR3 here is CATSRPRDFPAETQYF. In DNA form, the CDR3 reads TGTGCCACCAGCAGACCCCGGGACTTCCCGGCCGAGACCCAGTACTTC. V usage is TRBV15 and J usage is TRBJ2-5, with D possibly TRBD2 on 6 matching bases. The CDR3 covers 16 residues. Between the trimmed V and J ends, which lost 2 bases and 5 bases, there was a span of 18 bases. Germline V lookup: CDR1 LNHNV, CDR2 YYDKDF (reference sequence).